One and the same sample provided the 2 T cell receptor beta chains below, sequenced in a study of T-cell memory formation after mild COVID-19. TCRdb reprocessed the 5' RACE reads via MiXCR and lists one record per CDR3 protein. The data hold 250,000 to 350,000 distinct CDR3 sequences, with approximately 19% observed a single time. Sequenced material: PBMCs or a T cell subset sorted from them (not recorded which). The receptors here all came from a man aged 18 to 30 who had mild COVID-19 (a few samples of this study predate the infection). Cell type and time point are not known.

This clonotype has a handful of counts. The chain joins TRBV9 to TRBJ2-7; 7 bases line up with TRBD1. This CDR3 comprises 14 residues. Per the germline V gene, CDR1 is SGDLS and CDR2 is YYNGEE. The V and J ends lost 4 bases and 2 bases, in that order; junction bases with no gene match: 6. For the CDR3, the DNA is TGTGCCAGCAGCCCGTGGGACAGCCCCTACGAGCAGTACTTC. Amino acids: CASSPWDSPYEQYF.

The chain employs TRBV24-1 and TRBJ2-7; D not certain. The CDR3 runs to 15 residues. V was trimmed by 8 bases and J by 2 bases, leaving 18 bases between them. From germline, CDR1 is KGHDR and CDR2 SFDVKD. In DNA, the CDR3 is TGTGCCACCACAGTCCCCGCTGTCGATACCTACGAGCAGTACGTC. Translated: CATTVPAVDTYEQYV.